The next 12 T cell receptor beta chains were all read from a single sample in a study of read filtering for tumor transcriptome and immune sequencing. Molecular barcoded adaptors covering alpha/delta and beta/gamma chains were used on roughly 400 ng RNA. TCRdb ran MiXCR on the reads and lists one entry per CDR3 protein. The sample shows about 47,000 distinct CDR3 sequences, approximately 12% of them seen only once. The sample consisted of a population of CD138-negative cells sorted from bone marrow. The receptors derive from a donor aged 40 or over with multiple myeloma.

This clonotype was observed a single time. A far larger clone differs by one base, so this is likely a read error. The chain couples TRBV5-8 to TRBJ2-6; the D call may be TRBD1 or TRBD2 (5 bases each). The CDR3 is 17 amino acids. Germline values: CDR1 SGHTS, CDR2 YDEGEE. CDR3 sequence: CASSLEAKISGANALTF. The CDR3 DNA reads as TGTGCCAGCAGCTTAGAGGCCAAGATCTCCGGGGCCAACGCCCTGACTTTC.

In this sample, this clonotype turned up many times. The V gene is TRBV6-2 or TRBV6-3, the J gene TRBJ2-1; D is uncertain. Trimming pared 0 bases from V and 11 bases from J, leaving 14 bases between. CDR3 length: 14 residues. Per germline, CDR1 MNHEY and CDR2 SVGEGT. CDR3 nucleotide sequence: TGTGCCAGCAGTTACTCCGCCGCCGCAGAAAAGCAGTTCTTC. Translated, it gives CASSYSAAAEKQFF.

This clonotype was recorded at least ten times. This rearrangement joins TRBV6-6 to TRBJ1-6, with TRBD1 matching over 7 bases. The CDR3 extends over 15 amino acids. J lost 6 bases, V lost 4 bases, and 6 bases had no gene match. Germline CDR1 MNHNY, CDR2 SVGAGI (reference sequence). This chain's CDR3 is CASSFDGTANSPLHF. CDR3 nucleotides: TGTGCCAGCAGTTTCGACGGGACAGCTAATTCACCCCTCCACTTT.

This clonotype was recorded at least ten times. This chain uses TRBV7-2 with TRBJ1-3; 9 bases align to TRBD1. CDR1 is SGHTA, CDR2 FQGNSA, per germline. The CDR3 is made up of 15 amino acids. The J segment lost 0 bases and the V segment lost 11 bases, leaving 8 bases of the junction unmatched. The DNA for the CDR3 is TGTGCCGGGGGACAGGGAACGAGCTCTGGAAACACCATATATTTT. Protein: CAGGQGTSSGNTIYF.

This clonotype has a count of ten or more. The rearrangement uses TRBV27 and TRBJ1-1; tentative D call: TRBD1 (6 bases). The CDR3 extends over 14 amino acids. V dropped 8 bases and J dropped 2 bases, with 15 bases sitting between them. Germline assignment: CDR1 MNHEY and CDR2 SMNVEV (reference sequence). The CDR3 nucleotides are TGTGCCAGCGGGGCAGGGGCTTACAACACTGAAGCTTTCTTT. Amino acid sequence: CASGAGAYNTEAFF.

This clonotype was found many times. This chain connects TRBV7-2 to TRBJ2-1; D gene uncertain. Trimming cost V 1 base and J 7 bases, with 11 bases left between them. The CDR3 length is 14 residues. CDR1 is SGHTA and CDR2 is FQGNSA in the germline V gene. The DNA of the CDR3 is TGTGCCAGCAGCTTAGTATCCGGGTTAAATGAGCAGTTCTTC. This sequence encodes CASSLVSGLNEQFF.

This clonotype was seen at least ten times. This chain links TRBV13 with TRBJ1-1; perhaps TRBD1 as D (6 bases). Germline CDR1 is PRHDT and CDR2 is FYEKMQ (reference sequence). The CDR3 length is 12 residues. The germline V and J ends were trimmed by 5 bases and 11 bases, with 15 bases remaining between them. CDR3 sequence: CASSPRGAVAFF. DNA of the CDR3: TGTGCCAGCAGCCCCCGGGGGGCTGTTGCTTTCTTT.

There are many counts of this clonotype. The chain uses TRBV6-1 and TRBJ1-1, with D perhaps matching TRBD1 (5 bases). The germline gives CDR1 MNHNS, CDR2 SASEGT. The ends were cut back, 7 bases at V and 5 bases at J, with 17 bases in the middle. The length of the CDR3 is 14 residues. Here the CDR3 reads CASTLKWGATEAFF. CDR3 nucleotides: TGTGCCAGCACTTTAAAGTGGGGCGCGACTGAAGCTTTCTTT.

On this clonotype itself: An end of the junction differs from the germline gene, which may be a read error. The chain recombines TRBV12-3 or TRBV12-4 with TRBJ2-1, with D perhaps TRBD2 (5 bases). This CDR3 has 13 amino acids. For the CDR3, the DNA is TGTGCCAGCAGTTTTCCTAGCCCCAATGAACAGTTCTTC. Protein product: CASSFPSPNEQFF.

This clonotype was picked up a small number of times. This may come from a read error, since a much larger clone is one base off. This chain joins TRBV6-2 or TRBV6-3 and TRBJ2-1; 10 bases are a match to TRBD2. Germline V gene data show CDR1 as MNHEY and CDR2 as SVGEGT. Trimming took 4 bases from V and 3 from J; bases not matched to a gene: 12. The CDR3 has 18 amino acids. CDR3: CASSSQGGSSGSYNEQFF. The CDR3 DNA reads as TGTGCCAGCAGTTCACAAGGAGGGTCTAGCGGGAGCTACAATGAGCAGTTCTTC.

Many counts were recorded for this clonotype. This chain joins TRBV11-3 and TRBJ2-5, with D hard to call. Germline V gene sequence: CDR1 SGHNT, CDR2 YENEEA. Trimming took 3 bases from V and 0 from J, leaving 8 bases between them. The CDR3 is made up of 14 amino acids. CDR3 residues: CASSLGWNQETQYF. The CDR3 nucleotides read TGTGCCAGCAGCTTGGGCTGGAACCAAGAGACCCAGTACTTC.

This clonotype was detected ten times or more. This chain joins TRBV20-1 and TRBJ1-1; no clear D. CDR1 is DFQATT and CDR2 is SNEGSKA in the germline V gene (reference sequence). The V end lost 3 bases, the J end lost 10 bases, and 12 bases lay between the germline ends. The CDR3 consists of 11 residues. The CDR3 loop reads CSASEESRAFF. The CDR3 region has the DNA TGCAGTGCTAGTGAAGAGAGTAGAGCTTTCTTT.